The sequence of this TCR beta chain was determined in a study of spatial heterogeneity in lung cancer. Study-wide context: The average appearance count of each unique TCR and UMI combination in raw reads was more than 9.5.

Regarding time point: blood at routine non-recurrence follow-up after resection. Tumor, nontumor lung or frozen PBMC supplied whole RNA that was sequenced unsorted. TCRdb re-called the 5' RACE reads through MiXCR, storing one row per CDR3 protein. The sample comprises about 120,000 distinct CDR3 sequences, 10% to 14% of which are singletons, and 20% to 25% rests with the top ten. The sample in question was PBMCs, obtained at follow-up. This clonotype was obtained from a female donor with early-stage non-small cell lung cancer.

The CDR3 DNA reads TGTGCCAGCAGCCTGGACGTGGTGGGGCGAGAAGAGACCCAGTACTTC. Protein: CASSLDVVGREETQYF. The J gene is TRBJ2-5, the V gene TRBV5-5, with D possibly TRBD1 on 5 matching bases. V gave up 4 bases and J gave up 3 bases, with 19 bases separating them. Per the germline V gene, CDR1 is SGHKS and CDR2 is YYEKEE (reference sequence). The CDR3 loop spans 16 amino acids.